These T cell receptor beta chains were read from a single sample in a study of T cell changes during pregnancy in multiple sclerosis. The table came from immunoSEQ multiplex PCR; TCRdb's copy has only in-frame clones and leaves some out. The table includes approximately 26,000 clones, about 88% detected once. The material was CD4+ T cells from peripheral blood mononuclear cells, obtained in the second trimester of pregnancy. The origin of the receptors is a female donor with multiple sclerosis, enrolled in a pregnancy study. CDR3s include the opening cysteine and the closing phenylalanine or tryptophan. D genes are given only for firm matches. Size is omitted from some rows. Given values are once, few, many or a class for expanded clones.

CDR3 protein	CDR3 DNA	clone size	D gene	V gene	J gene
CASSPLQSSYEQYF	TGTGCCAGTAGTCCCCTGCAGTCGTCCTACGAGCAGTACTTC	.	.	TRBV19	TRBJ2-7
CSGRDSLWSEQYF	TGCAGCGGACGGGACAGCCTATGGAGCGAGCAGTACTTC	.	TRBD1	TRBV29-1	TRBJ2-7
CASRGITAFDEQFF	TGTGCCAGCAGGGGCATTACGGCGTTCGATGAGCAGTTCTTC	.	.	TRBV27	TRBJ2-1
CASSPRGLAGVTSSYNEQFF	TGTGCCAGCAGCCCCCGAGGACTAGCGGGGGTCACAAGCTCCTACAATGAGCAGTTCTTC	.	TRBD2	TRBV5-4	TRBJ2-1
CASSLSGNTGELFF	TGTGCCAGCAGCTTGTCAGGGAACACCGGGGAGCTGTTTTTT	.	.	TRBV7-8	TRBJ2-2
CASSLAGRAEAFF	TGTGCCAGCAGCTTAGCGGGGAGGGCTGAAGCTTTCTTT	.	.	TRBV7-9	TRBJ1-1
CAISVGSGGPSYNEQFF	TGTGCCATCAGTGTGGGTAGCGGGGGACCCTCCTACAATGAGCAGTTCTTC	once	TRBD2	TRBV10-3	TRBJ2-1
CASSLDSSSYEQYF	TGCGCCAGCAGCCTGGACAGCAGCTCCTACGAGCAGTACTTC	.	.	TRBV5-1	TRBJ2-7
CASSVVGSGADTQYF	TGTGCCAGCAGCGTAGTGGGATCTGGGGCGGATACGCAGTATTTT	.	.	TRBV9	TRBJ2-3
CASSASPRVGYTF	TGTGCCAGCAGTGCCAGTCCCAGGGTCGGCTACACCTTC	.	.	TRBV2	TRBJ1-2
CANSQMTGGTTDTQYF	TGCGCCAACAGCCAGATGACAGGGGGTACCACAGATACGCAGTATTTT	.	TRBD1	TRBV4-1	TRBJ2-3
CASSAMSGQVNTEAFF	TGCGCCAGCAGCGCTATGTCGGGACAGGTTAACACTGAAGCTTTCTTT	.	TRBD1	TRBV5-1	TRBJ1-1
CASSPRGDLTNYGYTF	TGCGCCAGCAGCCCCCGGGGGGATTTAACTAACTATGGCTACACCTTC	.	.	TRBV5-1	TRBJ1-2
CASSRTGVGTDTQYF	TGTGCCAGCAGCCGCACAGGGGTGGGCACAGATACGCAGTATTTT	.	TRBD1	TRBV7-3	TRBJ2-3
CASSLGQYQETQYF	TGTGCCAGCAGCTTGGGACAGTATCAAGAGACCCAGTACTTC	.	TRBD1	TRBV9	TRBJ2-5
CASSGPRSITAEQYF	TGTGCCAGCAGTGGCCCCAGGTCCATTACGGCGGAGCAGTACTTC	.	.	TRBV6-1	TRBJ2-7
CASSLDRPEGETQYF	TGCGCCAGCAGCTTGGATCGCCCGGAGGGAGAGACCCAGTACTTC	.	.	TRBV5-1	TRBJ2-5
CASSPRTGVTGELFF	TGTGCCAGCAGCCCCCGGACAGGGGTCACCGGGGAGCTGTTTTTT	once	TRBD1	TRBV9	TRBJ2-2
CASSSQGTSPEAFF	TGTGCCAGCAGCTCACAGGGTACCTCCCCTGAAGCTTTCTTT	.	.	TRBV5-4	TRBJ1-1
CASSFGQGPAGELFF	TGTGCCAGCAGCTTTGGACAGGGGCCGGCCGGGGAGCTGTTTTTT	.	TRBD1	TRBV5-5	TRBJ2-2
CASSLGQASSYNEQFF	TGTGCCAGCAGCTTAGGGCAGGCGAGCTCCTACAATGAGCAGTTCTTC	.	.	TRBV7-8	TRBJ2-1
CASSDGQPATNEKLFF	TGTGCCAGCAGCGATGGACAGCCTGCAACTAATGAAAAACTGTTTTTT	.	.	TRBV5-6	TRBJ1-4
CAWSVNRGPSPLHF	TGTGCCTGGAGTGTAAACAGGGGGCCTTCACCCCTCCACTTT	few	TRBD1	TRBV30	TRBJ1-6
CASSLAEAGGFSGNTIYF	TGTGCCAGCAGCTTGGCCGAGGCAGGGGGTTTCTCTGGAAACACCATATATTTT	once	TRBD1	TRBV5-5	TRBJ1-3
CASSEAGTGWSPLHF	TGTGCCAGCAGTGAAGCCGGGACAGGGTGGTCACCCCTCCACTTT	.	TRBD1	TRBV2	TRBJ1-6
CASSGTGGSNSPLHF	TGTGCCAGCAGTGGGACAGGGGGTAGTAATTCACCCCTCCACTTT	.	TRBD1	TRBV2	TRBJ1-6
CASTPTVNYGYTF	TGTGCCAGCACCCCGACAGTGAACTATGGCTACACCTTC	.	.	TRBV6-5	TRBJ1-2
CASSSSGGGYNEQFF	TGTGCCAGCAGTTCCAGCGGGGGGGGATACAATGAGCAGTTCTTC	.	TRBD2	TRBV28	TRBJ2-1
CASSPRSASRGTDTQYF	TGTGCCAGCTCACCAAGATCAGCTAGCCGGGGCACAGATACGCAGTATTTT	.	.	TRBV18	TRBJ2-3
CASSTNAGTHYNEQFF	TGTGCCAGTAGTACCAACGCCGGGACACACTACAATGAGCAGTTCTTC	.	.	TRBV19	TRBJ2-1
CSVEDRAGGRTEAFF	TGCAGCGTTGAAGATCGGGCGGGGGGTAGGACTGAAGCTTTCTTT	.	.	TRBV29-1	TRBJ1-1
CASSEHRGIEQYF	TGTGCCAGCAGTGAGCACAGGGGTATCGAGCAGTACTTC	.	TRBD1	TRBV2	TRBJ2-7
CASSYSGTVANYGYTF	TGTGCCAGCAGTTACTCAGGGACAGTTGCTAACTATGGCTACACCTTC	once	TRBD1	TRBV6-5	TRBJ1-2
CASSQALATLTDTQYF	TGCGCCAGCAGCCAAGCCCTAGCGACCCTCACAGATACGCAGTATTTT	.	.	TRBV4-3	TRBJ2-3
CASSPGIWNSPLHF	TGTGCCAGCAGCCCAGGGATCTGGAATTCACCCCTCCACTTT	.	.	TRBV6-5	TRBJ1-6
CASSYVSRGNTGELFF	TGTGCCAGCAGTTACGTTTCCAGAGGGAACACCGGGGAGCTGTTTTTT	.	.	TRBV6-5	TRBJ2-2
CSVEVYLNYGYTF	TGCAGCGTTGAGGTCTATTTAAACTATGGCTACACCTTC	.	.	TRBV29-1	TRBJ1-2
CASQPLGGQGANTGELFF	TGTGCCAGCCAGCCCCTTGGGGGACAGGGGGCCAACACCGGGGAGCTGTTTTTT	.	.	TRBV21-1	TRBJ2-2
CAWRTSGEGGELFF	TGTGCCTGGAGGACTAGCGGGGAGGGCGGGGAGCTGTTTTTT	.	TRBD2	TRBV30	TRBJ2-2
CASSPNPTGAGGYEQYF	TGTGCCAGCAGCCCTAACCCGACGGGAGCGGGGGGCTACGAGCAGTACTTC	.	TRBD2	TRBV7-2	TRBJ2-7
CASSLTGVREQFF	TGCGCCAGCAGCCTGACAGGGGTCAGGGAGCAGTTCTTC	.	TRBD1	TRBV5-1	TRBJ2-1
CASSESRLNTEAFF	TGTGCCAGCAGTGAGTCCAGACTCAACACTGAAGCTTTCTTT	.	.	TRBV2	TRBJ1-1
CASSLGGGSYEQYF	TGCGCCAGCAGCCTCGGCGGGGGCTCCTACGAGCAGTACTTC	.	TRBD2	TRBV10-1	TRBJ2-7
CATSRPGSVEEQYF	TGTGCCACCAGCAGACCAGGGTCGGTTGAAGAGCAGTACTTC	.	.	TRBV15	TRBJ2-7
CASSIATGGYSPLHF	TGTGCCAGTAGTATAGCCACAGGGGGGTATTCACCCCTCCACTTT	.	TRBD1	TRBV19	TRBJ1-6
CASNQARTGELFF	TGTGCCAGCAACCAAGCTCGCACCGGGGAGCTGTTTTTT	.	.	TRBV2	TRBJ2-2
CASSQNSGQIGEGYTF	TGTGCCAGCAGCCAAAATTCGGGACAGATTGGAGAAGGCTACACCTTC	.	TRBD1	TRBV4-2	TRBJ1-2
CASSPTGGRGYTEAFF	TGTGCCAGCAGCCCAACGGGGGGCCGAGGGTACACTGAAGCTTTCTTT	.	.	TRBV9	TRBJ1-1
CASHRDSNYGYTF	TGTGCCAGTCACCGGGATTCTAACTATGGCTACACCTTC	.	.	TRBV2	TRBJ1-2